This T cell receptor beta chain was documented in a study of T-cell memory formation after mild COVID-19. Study-level findings and limits: There was no confirmation that second-wave clones peaking on day 37 were SARS-CoV-2 specific.

Unmatched junction bases numbered 17, after V lost 5 bases and J lost 4 bases. Germline values: CDR1 MNHEY, CDR2 SVGAGI. CDR3 length: 18 residues. A single record per CDR3 protein comes from TCRdb applying MiXCR to the 5' RACE reads. There are approximately 450,000 distinct CDR3 sequences in the sample; 18% occur only once, and 9% to 15% lies in the top ten. This clonotype has more than one count but fewer than ten. Its specificity is not known. The source material was PBMCs or a T cell subset sorted from them (not recorded which). This clonotype originated in an adult woman who had mild COVID-19 (a few samples of this study predate the infection). Cell type and time point are not known. The rearrangement uses TRBV6-5 and TRBJ1-2, with 9 bases aligning to TRBD1. CDR3 region: CASSRRLLRDRETYGYTF. CDR3 nucleotide sequence: TGTGCCAGCAGTCGACGCCTTCTTCGGGACAGGGAGACCTATGGCTACACCTTC.